This TCR beta chain stems from a study of early T cells in non-severe SARS-CoV-2 infection. Study background: Sequencing input comprised bulk RNA from unsorted whole blood; chain pairing was not available.

The CDR3 is made up of 14 amino acids. Trimming cost V 6 bases and J 7 bases; bases outside gene matches: 6. Per germline, CDR1 SGDLS and CDR2 YYNGEE. Unique molecular identifier tags were affixed to discrete cDNA molecules. MiXCR was run by TCRdb on the 5' RACE reads, yielding one entry per CDR3 protein. The sample contains about 77,000 distinct CDR3 sequences, 5% of which appear only once. Study-wide findings and caveats: Anti-spike CD8 specificities were favored by VDJdb matching, whose results missed private and CD4 specificities.

The sample holds many counts of this clonotype. Its antigen is not identified. J is TRBJ2-1 and V is TRBV9, with 11 bases lining up with TRBD2. The sample was whole blood, taken at baseline. The clonotype comes from an adult who was a healthcare worker with PCR-confirmed SARS-CoV-2 infection or an uninfected control (not recorded which). Written as DNA, the CDR3 is TGTGCCAGCACCGCGGGACTAGCGGCTAATGAGCAGTTCTTC. This translates into CASTAGLAANEQFF. Variable domain in full (rest from reference TRBV9 and TRBJ2-1): DSGVTQTPKHLITATGQRVTLRCSPRSGDLSVYWYQQSLDQGLQFLIQYYNGEERAKGNILERFSAQQFPDLHSELNLSSLELGDSALYFCASTAGLAANEQFFGPGTRLTVL.